The entry below gives a single T cell receptor beta chain sequence along with its context. Antigen unknown. The data were taken from a study of OX40 agonist ivuxolimab in advanced cancers. Study results and limitations: CD4+ and CD8+ blood T cells expanded clonally by week 6 at 0.1 to 3.0 mg/kg. Relatively little clonal expansion, among the lowest observed, appeared in partial responders at 0.1-3.0 mg/kg.

Using immunoSEQ multiplex PCR, the repertoire was profiled, and TCRdb retains in-frame clones only, with some absent. The table has 70,000 or so clones, about nine tenths seen once; the top ten hold approximately 0.49%. The input for sequencing was CD4+ or CD8+ T cells sorted from blood, taken in a trial of the OX40 agonist ivuxolimab. This clonotype originated in an adult with an advanced solid tumor such as melanoma, head and neck, liver or kidney cancer.

The CDR3 here is CASSLAGSETQYF. In nucleotides, the CDR3 is TGTGCCAGCAGCTTAGCAGGGTCAGAGACCCAGTACTTC. The chain carries TRBV7-2 and TRBJ2-5; D ambiguous. V was pared by 0 bases and J by 4 bases, with 6 bases between. The CDR3 runs 13 residues. Germline CDR1 is SGHTA and CDR2 is FQGNSA.